The 7 T cell receptor beta chains reported below all come from one sample, sequenced in a study of CD8+CD57+ T cells in acquired aplastic anemia. The sequenced patients had an expansion of CD8+CD57+ cells seen by flow cytometry. CDR3 and TCR beta VDJ profiling relied on a genomic DNA template. TCRdb reprocessed the reads with MiXCR, giving one entry per CDR3 protein. The sample holds about 160,000 distinct CDR3 sequences, about 48% seen once. The source material was sorted CD4+, CD8+, or CD8+CD57+ T cells (not recorded which) from PBMCs. These receptors were taken from a human donor with aplastic anemia.

The chain recombines TRBV7-6 with TRBJ1-6, with TRBD1 matching 10 bases. CDR1 is SGHVS and CDR2 is FNYEAQ in the germline V gene. The CDR3 contains 16 residues. The V segment lost 5 bases and the J segment 5 bases; nucleotides outside the gene matches: 6. This CDR3 reads CASSPGTGANNSPLHF. The DNA of the CDR3 is TGTGCCAGCAGCCCCGGGACAGGGGCCAATAATTCACCCCTCCACTTT.

As concerns this clonotype: It may be a read error: a sequence one base away is much more abundant. V is TRBV4-1 and J is TRBJ1-4, with 9 nucleotides matching TRBD1. This CDR3 is 16 amino acids long. Germline assignment: CDR1 MGHRA and CDR2 YSYEKL. Here the CDR3 DNA reads TGCGCCAGCAGCCAATCCCGGGACAGGGATAATGAAAAACTGCTTTTT. It codes for CASSQSRDRDNEKLLF.

There are a few counts of this clonotype. The chain links TRBV2 to TRBJ2-7; possibly TRBD2 for D (5 bases). The germline CDR1 and CDR2 sequences are SNHLY and FYNNEI. This CDR3 is built from 13 residues. The CDR3 bases are TGTGCTAGTCCAGACTACCAAGCCTACGAGCAGTACTTC. Translating it yields CASPDYQAYEQYF.

The rearrangement joins TRBV5-4 to TRBJ1-2; 11 bases fit TRBD1. In germline, CDR1 is SGHNT, CDR2 YYREEE (reference sequence). The CDR3 contains 15 residues. Trimming at V came to 2 bases and at J to 6 bases, leaving 6 bases not matched to a gene. DNA for the CDR3: TGTGCCAGCAGCTTCCGGACAGGGGGCACCCATGGCTACACCTTC. Its translation: CASSFRTGGTHGYTF.

This clonotype was detected many times. The genes are TRBV5-1 and TRBJ2-3; 8 bases line up with TRBD2. Germline loops: CDR1 SGHRS, CDR2 YFSETQ. The CDR3 is made up of 15 amino acids. The junction had 4 bases not matched to a gene; V was cut back by 2 bases and J by 2 bases. The CDR3 protein is CASSFGGGFTDTQYF. The CDR3 nucleotides are TGCGCCAGCAGCTTTGGCGGGGGGTTCACAGATACGCAGTATTTT.

This clonotype was seen repeatedly, ten times or more. The V and J genes are TRBV19 and TRBJ2-7, with D hard to call. The germline V and J ends were trimmed by 2 bases and 2 bases, with 7 bases remaining between them. Germline V gene sequence: CDR1 LNHDA, CDR2 SQIVND (reference sequence). CDR3 length equals 13 residues. The DNA for the CDR3 is TGTGCCAGTAGTATAACTGCAACCTACGAGCAGTACTTC. Translated, it gives CASSITATYEQYF.

On this clonotype: With a much larger clone just one base away, this may be a read error. The chain recombines TRBV11-2 with TRBJ2-5; D is ambiguous. Per germline, CDR1 SGHAT and CDR2 FQNNGV. The CDR3 runs to 14 residues. The CDR3 loop is CASSISRAKESQYF. CDR3 bases: TGTGCCAGCAGCATTTCGCGCGCCAAAGAGTCCCAGTACTTC.